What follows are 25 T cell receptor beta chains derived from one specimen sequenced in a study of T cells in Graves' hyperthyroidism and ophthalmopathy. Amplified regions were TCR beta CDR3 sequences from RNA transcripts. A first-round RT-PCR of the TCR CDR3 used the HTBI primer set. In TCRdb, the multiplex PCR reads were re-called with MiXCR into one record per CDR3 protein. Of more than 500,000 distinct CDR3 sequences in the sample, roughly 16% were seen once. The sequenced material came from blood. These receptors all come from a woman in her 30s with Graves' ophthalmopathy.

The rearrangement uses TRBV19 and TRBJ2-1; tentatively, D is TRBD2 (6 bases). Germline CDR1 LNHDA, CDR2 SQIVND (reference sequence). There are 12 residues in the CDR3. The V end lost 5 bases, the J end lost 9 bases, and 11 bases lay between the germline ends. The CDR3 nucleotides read TGTGCCAGTAGTCTGGGGGGTACTGAGCAGTTCTTC. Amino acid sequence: CASSLGGTEQFF.

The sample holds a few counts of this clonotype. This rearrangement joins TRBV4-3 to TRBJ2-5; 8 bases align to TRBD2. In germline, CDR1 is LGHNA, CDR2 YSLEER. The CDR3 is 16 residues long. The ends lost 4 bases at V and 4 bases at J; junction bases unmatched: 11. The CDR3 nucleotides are TGCGCCAGCAGCCTGGAGAGCGGGAGTGGGGGAGAGACCCAGTACTTC. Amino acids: CASSLESGSGGETQYF.

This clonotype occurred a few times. The CDR3 nucleotides are TGTGCCAGCAGCTTAGATTCGGGACAGCAAGCTTTCTTT. It yields the protein CASSLDSGQQAFF. The J gene is TRBJ1-1, the V gene TRBV7-3; 7 bases are a match to TRBD1. The CDR3 spans 13 residues. V was clipped by 2 bases and J by 9 bases; unmatched bases: 6. Per germline, CDR1 SGHTA and CDR2 FQGTGA.

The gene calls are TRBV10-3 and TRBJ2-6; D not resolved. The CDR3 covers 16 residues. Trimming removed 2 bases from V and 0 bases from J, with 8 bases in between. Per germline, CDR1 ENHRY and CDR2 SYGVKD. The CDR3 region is CAISEVKGSGANVLTF. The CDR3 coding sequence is TGTGCCATCAGTGAGGTAAAGGGCTCTGGGGCCAACGTCCTGACTTTC.

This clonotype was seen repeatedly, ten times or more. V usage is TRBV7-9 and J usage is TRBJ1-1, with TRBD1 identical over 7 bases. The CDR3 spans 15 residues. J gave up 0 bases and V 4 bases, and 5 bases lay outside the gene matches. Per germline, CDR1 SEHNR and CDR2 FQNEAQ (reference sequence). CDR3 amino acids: CASSSGQTMNTEAFF. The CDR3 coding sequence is TGTGCCAGCAGCTCGGGACAGACCATGAACACTGAAGCTTTCTTT.

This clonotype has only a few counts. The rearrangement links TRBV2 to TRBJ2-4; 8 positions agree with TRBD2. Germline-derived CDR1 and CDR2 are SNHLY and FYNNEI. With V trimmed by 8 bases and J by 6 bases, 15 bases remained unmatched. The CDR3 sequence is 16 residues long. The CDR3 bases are TGTGCCAGCTCTCCAGCGGGAGCATCCATGGGAAACATTCAGTACTTC. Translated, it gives CASSPAGASMGNIQYF. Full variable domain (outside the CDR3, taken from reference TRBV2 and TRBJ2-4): EPEVTQTPSHQVTQMGQEVILRCVPISNHLYFYWYRQILGQKVEFLVSFYNNEISEKSEIFDDQFSVERPDGSNFTLKIRSTKLEDSAMYFCASSPAGASMGNIQYFGAGTRLSVL.

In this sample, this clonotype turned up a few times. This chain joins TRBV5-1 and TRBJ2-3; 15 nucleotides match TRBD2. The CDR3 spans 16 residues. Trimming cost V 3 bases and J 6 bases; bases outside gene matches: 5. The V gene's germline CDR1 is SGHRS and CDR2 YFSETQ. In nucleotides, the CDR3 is TGCGCCAGCAGCTGGACTAGCGGGAGGGCCGGGGATACGCAGTATTTT. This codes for CASSWTSGRAGDTQYF.

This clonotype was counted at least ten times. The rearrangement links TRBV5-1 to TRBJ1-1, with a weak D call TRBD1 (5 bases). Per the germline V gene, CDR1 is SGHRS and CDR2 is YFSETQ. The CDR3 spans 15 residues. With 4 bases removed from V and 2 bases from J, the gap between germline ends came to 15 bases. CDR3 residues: CASSPQGIENTEAFF. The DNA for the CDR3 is TGCGCCAGCAGCCCGCAGGGAATTGAAAACACTGAAGCTTTCTTT. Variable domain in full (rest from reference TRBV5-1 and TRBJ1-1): KAGVTQTPRYLIKTRGQQVTLSCSPISGHRSVSWYQQTPGQGLQFLFEYFSETQRNKGNFPGRFSGRQFSNSRSEMNVSTLELGDSALYLCASSPQGIENTEAFFGQGTRLTVV.

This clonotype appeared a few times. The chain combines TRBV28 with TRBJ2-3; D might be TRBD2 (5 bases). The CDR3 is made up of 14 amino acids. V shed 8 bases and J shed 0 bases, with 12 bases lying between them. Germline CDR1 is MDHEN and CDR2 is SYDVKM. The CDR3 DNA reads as TGTGCCAGCCGACACGGGGTAAGCACAGATACGCAGTATTTT. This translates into CASRHGVSTDTQYF.

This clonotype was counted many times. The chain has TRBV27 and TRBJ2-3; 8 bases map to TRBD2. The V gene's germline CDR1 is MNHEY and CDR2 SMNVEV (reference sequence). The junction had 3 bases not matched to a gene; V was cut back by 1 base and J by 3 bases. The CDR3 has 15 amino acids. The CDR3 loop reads CASSLYSGMTDTQYF. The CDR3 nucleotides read TGTGCCAGCAGTTTATATAGCGGGATGACAGATACGCAGTATTTT.

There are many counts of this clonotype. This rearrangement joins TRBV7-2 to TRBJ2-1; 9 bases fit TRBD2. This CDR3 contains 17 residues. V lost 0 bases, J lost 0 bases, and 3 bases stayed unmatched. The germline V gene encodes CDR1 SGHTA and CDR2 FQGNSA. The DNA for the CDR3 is TGTGCCAGCAGCTTAGCGCTTAGCGGGAGCTCCTACAATGAGCAGTTCTTC. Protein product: CASSLALSGSSYNEQFF.

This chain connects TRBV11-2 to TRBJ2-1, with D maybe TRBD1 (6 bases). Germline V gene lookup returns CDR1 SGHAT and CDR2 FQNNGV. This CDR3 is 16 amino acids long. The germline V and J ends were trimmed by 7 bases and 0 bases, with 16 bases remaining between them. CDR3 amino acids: CASISYTGSSYNEQFF. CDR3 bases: TGTGCCAGCATTTCCTATACAGGGAGCTCCTACAATGAGCAGTTCTTC.

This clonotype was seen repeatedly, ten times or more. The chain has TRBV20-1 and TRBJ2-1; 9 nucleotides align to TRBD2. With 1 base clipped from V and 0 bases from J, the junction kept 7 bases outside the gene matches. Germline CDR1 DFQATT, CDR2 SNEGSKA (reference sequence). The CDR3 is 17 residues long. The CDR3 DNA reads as TGCAGTGCTAGAGGATCGAGCGGGAGGCACTCCTACAATGAGCAGTTCTTC. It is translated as CSARGSSGRHSYNEQFF.

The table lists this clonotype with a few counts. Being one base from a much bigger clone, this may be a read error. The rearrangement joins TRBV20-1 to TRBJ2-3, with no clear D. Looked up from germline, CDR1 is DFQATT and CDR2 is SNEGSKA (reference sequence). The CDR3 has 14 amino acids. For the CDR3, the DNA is TGCAGTGCTAGGCGTCCGACAAACACAGATGCGCAGTATTTT. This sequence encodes CSARRPTNTDAQYF.

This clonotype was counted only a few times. CDR3 amino acids: CASSLNRVREKLFF. The CDR3 bases are TGTGCCAGCAGTCTCAACAGGGTTCGGGAAAAACTGTTTTTT. The chain carries TRBV28 and TRBJ1-4, with D perhaps TRBD1 (6 bases). This CDR3 has 14 amino acids. The V and J ends lost 5 bases and 8 bases respectively, with 15 bases between them. Looked up from germline, CDR1 is MDHEN and CDR2 is SYDVKM.

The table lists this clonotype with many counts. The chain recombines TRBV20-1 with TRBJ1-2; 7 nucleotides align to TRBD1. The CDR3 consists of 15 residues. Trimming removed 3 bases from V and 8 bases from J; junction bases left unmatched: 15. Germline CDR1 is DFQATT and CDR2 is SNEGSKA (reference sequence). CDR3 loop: CSARGSAGQRGGYTF. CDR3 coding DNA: TGCAGTGCTAGGGGCAGTGCGGGACAGCGCGGGGGCTACACCTTC.

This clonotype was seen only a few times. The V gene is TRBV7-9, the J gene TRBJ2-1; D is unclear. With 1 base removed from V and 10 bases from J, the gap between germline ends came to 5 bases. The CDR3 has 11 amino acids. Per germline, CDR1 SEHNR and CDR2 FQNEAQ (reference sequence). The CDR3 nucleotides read TGTGCCAGCAGCTTAGGATGGGAGCAGTTCTTC. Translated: CASSLGWEQFF.

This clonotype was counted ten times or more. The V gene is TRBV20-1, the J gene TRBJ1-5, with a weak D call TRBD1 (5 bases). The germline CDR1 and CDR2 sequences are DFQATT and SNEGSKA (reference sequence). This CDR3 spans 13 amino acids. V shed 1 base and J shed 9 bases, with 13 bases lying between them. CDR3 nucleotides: TGCAGTGCTAGAGCGGACATTTTTCGGCCCCAGCATTTT. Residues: CSARADIFRPQHF.

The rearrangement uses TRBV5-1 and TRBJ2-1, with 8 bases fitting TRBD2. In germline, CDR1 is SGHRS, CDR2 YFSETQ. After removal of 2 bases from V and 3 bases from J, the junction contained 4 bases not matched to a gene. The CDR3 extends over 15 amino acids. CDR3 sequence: CASSFPSGGYNEQFF. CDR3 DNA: TGCGCCAGCAGCTTTCCCAGCGGGGGCTACAATGAGCAGTTCTTC. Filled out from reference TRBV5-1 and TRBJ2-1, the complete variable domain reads KAGVTQTPRYLIKTRGQQVTLSCSPISGHRSVSWYQQTPGQGLQFLFEYFSETQRNKGNFPGRFSGRQFSNSRSEMNVSTLELGDSALYLCASSFPSGGYNEQFFGPGTRLTVL.

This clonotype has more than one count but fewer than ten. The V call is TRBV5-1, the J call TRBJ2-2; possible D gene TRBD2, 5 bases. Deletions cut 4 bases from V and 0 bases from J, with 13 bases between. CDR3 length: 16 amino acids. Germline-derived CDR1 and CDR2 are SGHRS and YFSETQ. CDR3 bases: TGCGCCAGCAGCCGAGCTGGGCGGGCGAACACCGGGGAGCTGTTTTTT. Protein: CASSRAGRANTGELFF.

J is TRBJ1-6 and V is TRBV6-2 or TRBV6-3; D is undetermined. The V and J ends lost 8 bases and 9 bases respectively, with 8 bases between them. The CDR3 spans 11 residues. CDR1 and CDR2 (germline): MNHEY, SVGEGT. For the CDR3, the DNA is TGTGCCAGCGCCGTTGGTTCACCCCTCCACTTT. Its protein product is CASAVGSPLHF.

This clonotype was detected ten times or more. In nucleotides, the CDR3 is TGTGCCAGCACCGTGGGCCTCAAGGGCAATGAGCAGTTCTTC. Translation gives CASTVGLKGNEQFF. This rearrangement joins TRBV12-3 or TRBV12-4 to TRBJ2-1, with D hard to call. The CDR3 is 14 amino acids. Deletions cut 7 bases from V and 6 bases from J, with 16 bases between.

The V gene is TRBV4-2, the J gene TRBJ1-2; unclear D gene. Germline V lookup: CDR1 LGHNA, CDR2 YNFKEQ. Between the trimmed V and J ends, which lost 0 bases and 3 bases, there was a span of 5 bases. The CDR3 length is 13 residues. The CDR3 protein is CASSQERDYGYTF. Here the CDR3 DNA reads TGTGCCAGCAGCCAAGAGAGGGACTATGGCTACACCTTC.

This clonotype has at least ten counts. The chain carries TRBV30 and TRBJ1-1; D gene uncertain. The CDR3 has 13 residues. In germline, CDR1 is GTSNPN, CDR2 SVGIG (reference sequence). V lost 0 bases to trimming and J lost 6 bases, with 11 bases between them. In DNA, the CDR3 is TGTGCCTGGAGTGTACAGTTGTTGTCTGAAGCTTTCTTT. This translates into CAWSVQLLSEAFF.

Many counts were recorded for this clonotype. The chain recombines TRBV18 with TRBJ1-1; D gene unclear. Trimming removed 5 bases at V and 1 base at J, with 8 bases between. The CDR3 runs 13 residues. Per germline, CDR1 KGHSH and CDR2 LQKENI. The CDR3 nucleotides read TGTGCCAGCTCAACCACTAAGAACACTGAAGCTTTCTTT. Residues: CASSTTKNTEAFF.